The present TCR beta chain was sequenced within a study of graft-versus-host responses after intestinal transplantation. Broader study findings: Graft-donor T cell macrochimerism in patients accompanied high graft-versus-host to host-versus-graft clonal ratios in allografts.

As concerns this clone: No antigen is known for it.

V was clipped by 3 bases and J by 3 bases, with 12 bases between them. Per germline, CDR1 MNHEY and CDR2 SMNVEV (reference sequence). The length of the CDR3 is 15 residues. The assay was immunoSEQ multiplex PCR, and TCRdb's table has in-frame clones only and misses some. The sample carries approximately 19,000 clones, over 75% recorded once. Here the sequenced sample was PBMCs, taken 14 days after transplant. This chain joins TRBV27 and TRBJ2-1, with a tentative D call TRBD2 (6 bases). This TCR came from a human patient who received an intestinal transplant, so some T cells may come from the graft donor. Written as DNA, the CDR3 is TGTGCCAGCAGTTTGGCTTTGGGGGGCTACAATGAGCAGTTCTTC. Translating gives CASSLALGGYNEQFF.